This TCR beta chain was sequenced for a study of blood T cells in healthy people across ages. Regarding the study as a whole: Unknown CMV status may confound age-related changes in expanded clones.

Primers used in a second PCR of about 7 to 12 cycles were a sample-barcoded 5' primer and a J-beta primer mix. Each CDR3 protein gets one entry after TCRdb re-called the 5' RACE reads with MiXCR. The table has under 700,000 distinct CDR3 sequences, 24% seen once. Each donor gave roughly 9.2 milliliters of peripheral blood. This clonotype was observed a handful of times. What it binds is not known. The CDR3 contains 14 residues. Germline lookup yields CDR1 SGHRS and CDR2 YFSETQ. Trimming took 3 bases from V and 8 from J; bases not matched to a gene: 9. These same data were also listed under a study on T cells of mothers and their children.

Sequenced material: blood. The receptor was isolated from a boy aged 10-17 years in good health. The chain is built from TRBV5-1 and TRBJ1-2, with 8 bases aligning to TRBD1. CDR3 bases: TGCGCCAGCAGCTGGGTACAGGGGGAAGTAGGCTACACCTTC. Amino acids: CASSWVQGEVGYTF.